This passage covers 7 T cell receptor beta chains from one sample sequenced in a study of OX40 agonist ivuxolimab in advanced cancers. Method: immunoSEQ multiplex PCR; TCRdb's copy keeps in-frame clones and lacks some. The sample has under 45,000 clones, less than 90% seen once. The sequencing used CD4+ or CD8+ T cells sorted from blood, collected in a trial of the OX40 agonist ivuxolimab. These receptors were obtained from an adult with an advanced solid tumor such as melanoma, head and neck, liver or kidney cancer.

The chain has TRBV7-9 and TRBJ1-1; 11 nucleotides match TRBD1. This CDR3 has 15 residues. The V gene end was trimmed by 4 bases and the J gene end by 6 bases; junction bases not matched to a gene: 7. Germline V gives CDR1 SEHNR, CDR2 FQNEAQ (reference sequence). CDR3 DNA sequence: TGTGCCAGCAGCTCCGGGACAGGGGGTACCCCTGAAGCTTTCTTT. Its translation is CASSSGTGGTPEAFF.

In its sample, this clone was seen a few times. V is TRBV5-1 and J is TRBJ2-7, with D tentatively TRBD1 or TRBD2 (5 bases each). Per germline, CDR1 SGHRS and CDR2 YFSETQ. The CDR3 runs to 16 residues. V dropped 0 bases and J dropped 7 bases, with 20 bases sitting between them. CDR3 sequence: CASSLASAGRREEQYF. CDR3 bases: TGCGCCAGCAGCTTGGCGTCGGCAGGGCGTAGGGAGGAGCAGTACTTC.

This clone was detected a few times. This chain joins TRBV9 and TRBJ2-2, with 9 bases matching TRBD2. Losses at the gene ends were 1 base for V and 6 bases for J; bases not matched to a gene: 13. Per the germline V gene, CDR1 is SGDLS and CDR2 is YYNGEE. This CDR3 region has 18 residues. Here the CDR3 DNA reads TGTGCCAGCAGCGTATCCCCCAGCGGGAGGATTCTTGCCGGGGAGCTGTTTTTT. It translates to CASSVSPSGRILAGELFF.

The V call is TRBV5-1, the J call TRBJ2-6; TRBD1 might be the D (5 bases). Germline CDR1 SGHRS, CDR2 YFSETQ. The V end lost 4 bases, the J end lost 4 bases, and 12 bases lay between the germline ends. This CDR3 spans 15 amino acids. In DNA form, the CDR3 reads TGCGCCAGCAGCGTCGACAGTTCGGGGGCCAACGTCCTGACTTTC. Amino acid sequence: CASSVDSSGANVLTF.

The V gene is TRBV5-5, the J gene TRBJ2-2; D might be TRBD1 or TRBD2, each matching 5 bases. Trimming left V 3 bases short and J 5 bases short, with 20 bases between. CDR3 length: 17 residues. Germline V gene lookup returns CDR1 SGHKS and CDR2 YYEKEE (reference sequence). The CDR3 DNA follows: TGTGCCAGCAGCTGGGGGAACAGAGTCCATCGAACCGGGGAGCTGTTTTTT. This gives the protein CASSWGNRVHRTGELFF.

This chain uses TRBV11-2 with TRBJ1-4, with 7 bases matching TRBD1. From germline, CDR1 is SGHAT and CDR2 FQNNGV. The CDR3 loop spans 14 amino acids. The V and J ends lost 8 bases and 5 bases, in that order; junction bases with no gene match: 8. CDR3 loop: CASGRTGSNEKLFF. CDR3 coding DNA: TGTGCCAGCGGACGGACAGGTTCCAATGAAAAACTGTTTTTT.

This chain uses TRBV7-8 with TRBJ1-3, with 7 bases fitting TRBD1. J gave up 4 bases and V 4 bases, and 13 bases lay outside the gene matches. The CDR3 has 17 residues. CDR1 SGHVS and CDR2 FQNEAQ come from the germline V gene. The CDR3, as DNA: TGTGCCAGCAGCTGGCCCCCACGACAGGGCGCCGGAAACACCATATATTTT. Its protein is CASSWPPRQGAGNTIYF.